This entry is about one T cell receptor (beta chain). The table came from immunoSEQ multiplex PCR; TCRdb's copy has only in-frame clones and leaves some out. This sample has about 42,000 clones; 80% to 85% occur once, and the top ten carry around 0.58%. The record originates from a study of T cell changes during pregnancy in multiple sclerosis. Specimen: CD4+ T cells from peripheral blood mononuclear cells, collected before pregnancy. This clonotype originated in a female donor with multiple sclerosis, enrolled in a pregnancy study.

CDR3 in DNA: TGTGCCAGCAGCCCCGCGGGGGGGAGGTCCTACGAGCAGTACTTC. It specifies CASSPAGGRSYEQYF. This rearrangement joins TRBV5-4 to TRBJ2-7; 9 nucleotides agree with TRBD2. Germline V gene lookup returns CDR1 SGHNT and CDR2 YYREEE (reference sequence). Unmatched junction bases numbered 6, after V lost 4 bases and J lost 1 base. This CDR3 has 15 residues.